Presented here are 22 T cell receptor beta chains from one specimen sequenced in a study of shared clonotypes between healthy human individuals. Sequencing was performed with immunoSEQ multiplex PCR; in TCRdb, only in-frame clones are kept and a portion is missing. The sample lists approximately 2.3 million clones, more than 80% occurring once. The sequencing sample was made of naive CD4+ T cells from PBMCs. Subset noted: CD45RA+ positively selected. These receptors originate from a man in his late teens or twenties in good health. Some clones in this sample may be carry-over from other donors' samples.

Of note for this clone: In the same sample, other DNA sequences code for this CDR3. The rearrangement links TRBV6-5 to TRBJ2-7; D call uncertain. The germline V gene has CDR1 MNHEY and CDR2 SVGAGI. The CDR3 has 13 amino acids. Deletions cut 2 bases from V and 3 bases from J, with 8 bases between. The CDR3 here is CASSYGTGYEQYF. CDR3 coding DNA: TGTGCCAGCAGTTACGGTACGGGCTACGAGCAGTACTTC.

A few counts support this clone. One junction end disagrees with the germline gene, perhaps due to a read error. This chain links TRBV7-2 with TRBJ1-5; D uncertain. The CDR3 runs 14 residues. The V gene's germline CDR1 is SGHTA and CDR2 FQGNSA. The CDR3 coding sequence is TGTGCCAGCAGCTTAGCGGCCCTCAATCATCCCCAGCATTTT. Translation gives CASSLAALNHPQHF.

The rearrangement uses TRBV6-1 and TRBJ1-1; tentative D call: TRBD1 (6 bases). The germline V gene has CDR1 MNHNS and CDR2 SASEGT. V lost 5 bases and J 10 bases, leaving 17 bases between the germline ends. CDR3 size: 13 residues. The CDR3 region is CASSSEQGIGAFF. CDR3 bases: TGTGCCAGCAGTTCTGAGCAGGGGATAGGAGCTTTCTTT.

This chain uses TRBV10-3 with TRBJ1-3, with unresolved D. The germline V gene encodes CDR1 ENHRY and CDR2 SYGVKD. Trimming cost V 11 bases and J 0 bases, with 11 bases left between them. The CDR3 extends over 13 amino acids. The CDR3 reads CARRRLSGNTIYF. The CDR3 DNA follows: TGTGCCCGTCGTCGCCTCTCTGGAAACACCATATATTTT.

This clone came up once. The chain couples TRBV11-2 to TRBJ2-1, with D unresolved. Trimming shortened V by 0 bases and J by 0 bases, and 12 bases separated the two germline ends. The CDR3 is made up of 17 amino acids. Germline V lookup: CDR1 SGHAT, CDR2 FQNNGV. The CDR3 spells CASSLDRYRASYNEQFF. CDR3 bases: TGTGCCAGCAGCTTAGATCGGTATAGGGCCTCCTACAATGAGCAGTTCTTC.

V and J are TRBV2 and TRBJ1-4; TRBD1 aligns across 8 bases. V lost 8 bases to trimming and J lost 3 bases; unmatched junction nucleotides: 8. Looked up from germline, CDR1 is SNHLY and CDR2 is FYNNEI. This CDR3 spans 15 amino acids. CDR3 sequence (DNA): TGTGCCAGCTCCGACAGGGGATTACCTAATGAAAAACTGTTTTTT. Encoded protein: CASSDRGLPNEKLFF. Full variable domain (remainder filled in from reference TRBV2 and TRBJ1-4): EPEVTQTPSHQVTQMGQEVILRCVPISNHLYFYWYRQILGQKVEFLVSFYNNEISEKSEIFDDQFSVERPDGSNFTLKIRSTKLEDSAMYFCASSDRGLPNEKLFFGSGTQLSVL.

This chain uses TRBV6-5 with TRBJ2-7, with D possibly TRBD2 on 5 matching bases. With 0 bases removed from V and 2 bases from J, the gap between germline ends came to 8 bases. The CDR3 runs 14 residues. Germline lookup yields CDR1 MNHEY and CDR2 SVGAGI. In DNA, the CDR3 is TGTGCCAGCAGTTACTCTTACGGGGCCTACGAGCAGTACTTC. It codes for CASSYSYGAYEQYF.

The chain has TRBV15 and TRBJ2-5; tentative D call: TRBD1 (5 bases). Germline CDR1 LNHNV, CDR2 YYDKDF (reference sequence). V lost 5 bases to trimming and J lost 5 bases, with 15 bases between them. The length of the CDR3 is 14 residues. CDR3 DNA: TGTGCCACCAGCGTACTTGGGGCTCCGGAGACCCAGTACTTC. Its translation is CATSVLGAPETQYF.

V gene TRBV2 combines with J gene TRBJ2-5; D perhaps matches TRBD1 (6 bases). The V end was cut by 9 bases, the J end by 1 base, with 15 bases between. Germline-derived CDR1 and CDR2 are SNHLY and FYNNEI. The CDR3 has 14 amino acids. CDR3 DNA: TGTGCCAGAGGGGGTGGGTTCGGCCAAGAGACCCAGTACTTC. This gives the protein CARGGGFGQETQYF.

The table lists this clone with a few counts. This chain uses TRBV5-1 with TRBJ1-5; 7 bases match TRBD1. CDR3 size: 14 residues. CDR1 SGHRS and CDR2 YFSETQ come from the germline V gene. V trimming: 6 bases; J trimming: 5 bases; junction bases outside the gene matches: 8. The CDR3 reads CASTAQGRDQPQHF. In DNA form, the CDR3 reads TGCGCCAGCACCGCACAGGGGAGAGATCAGCCCCAGCATTTT.

This rearrangement joins TRBV10-3 to TRBJ1-2, with D possibly being TRBD1 (5 bases). The germline V gene has CDR1 ENHRY and CDR2 SYGVKD. CDR3 length: 13 residues. Trimming pared 6 bases from V and 4 bases from J, leaving 12 bases between. The CDR3 DNA reads as TGTGCCATCAGCTCGGGGGTGATCTATGGCTACACCTTC. This translates into CAISSGVIYGYTF.

The V call is TRBV7-9, the J call TRBJ2-2; D is undetermined. Germline loops: CDR1 SEHNR, CDR2 FQNEAQ (reference sequence). The CDR3 covers 12 residues. Between the trimmed V and J ends, which lost 5 bases and 6 bases, there was a span of 7 bases. Written as DNA, the CDR3 is TGTGCCAGCAGCCCCTCCGCCGGGGAGCTGTTTTTT. Translating it yields CASSPSAGELFF. The full variable domain, completed using reference TRBV7-9 and TRBJ2-2, is DTGVSQNPRHKITKRGQNVTFRCDPISEHNRLYWYRQTLGQGPEFLTYFQNEAQLEKSRLLSDRFSAERPKGSFSTLEIQRTEQGDSAMYLCASSPSAGELFFGEGSRLTVL.

The chain links TRBV6-5 to TRBJ2-7, with D perhaps TRBD1 or TRBD2 (6 bases each). Per germline, CDR1 MNHEY and CDR2 SVGAGI. This CDR3 has 13 amino acids. V lost 5 bases to trimming and J lost 2 bases, with 10 bases between them. CDR3 DNA: TGTGCCAGCAGTGCCGGGGGCCCCTACGAGCAGTACTTC. It specifies CASSAGGPYEQYF.

V is TRBV10-3 and J is TRBJ1-1, with 9 bases that match TRBD1. The V segment lost 5 bases and the J segment 2 bases; nucleotides outside the gene matches: 6. Germline V CDR1 and CDR2: ENHRY, SYGVKD. There are 15 residues in the CDR3. CDR3 region: CAISLGTGYNTEAFF. The DNA for the CDR3 is TGTGCCATCAGTCTCGGGACAGGGTATAACACTGAAGCTTTCTTT.

This sequence joins TRBV6-1 and TRBJ2-3; D not resolved. This CDR3 spans 15 amino acids. V lost 6 bases and J 3 bases, leaving 16 bases between the germline ends. Germline lookup yields CDR1 MNHNS and CDR2 SASEGT. As DNA, the CDR3 is TGTGCCAGCAGGGTCTGGACCTCGTGGACAGATACGCAGTATTTT. Its translation is CASRVWTSWTDTQYF.

The chain has TRBV2 and TRBJ2-3; 8 positions agree with TRBD2. Trimming cost V 6 bases and J 4 bases; bases outside gene matches: 9. The CDR3 totals 15 residues. Germline V lookup: CDR1 SNHLY, CDR2 FYNNEI. This chain's CDR3 is CASRSWLAGSDTQYF. In DNA, the CDR3 is TGTGCCAGCAGGTCTTGGCTAGCGGGCTCAGATACGCAGTATTTT.

The DNA of the CDR3 is TGTGCCAGCAGCTTTCGAGCGGGGGCGAATGGGACTAGCGTTTACGAGCAGTACTTC. Encoded protein: CASSFRAGANGTSVYEQYF. The chain links TRBV11-2 to TRBJ2-7; 10 bases are a match to TRBD2. V was pared by 3 bases and J by 4 bases, with 18 bases of the junction left unmatched. Germline CDR1 is SGHAT and CDR2 is FQNNGV. The CDR3 is made up of 19 amino acids.

The gene calls are TRBV4-1 and TRBJ1-2; 8 bases are a match to TRBD1. Germline-derived CDR1 and CDR2 are MGHRA and YSYEKL. Trimming cost V 5 bases and J 4 bases; bases outside gene matches: 9. The CDR3 spans 15 residues. The CDR3 spells CASSRRTGPGYGYTF. CDR3 DNA sequence: TGCGCCAGCAGCAGACGGACAGGGCCGGGCTATGGCTACACCTTC.

The chain carries TRBV7-7 and TRBJ2-1; 9 bases align to TRBD1. Germline V gives CDR1 SSHAT, CDR2 FNYEAQ (reference sequence). V lost 5 bases to trimming and J lost 7 bases; unmatched junction nucleotides: 12. The CDR3 loop spans 16 amino acids. The CDR3 DNA reads TGTGCCAGCAGCGAAGCCCCGGGACAGGGTCGGAATGAGCAGTTCTTC. It is translated as CASSEAPGQGRNEQFF.

J is TRBJ1-4 and V is TRBV11-1; D is perhaps TRBD1 (6 bases). The length of the CDR3 is 13 residues. With 6 bases removed from V and 8 bases from J, the gap between germline ends came to 13 bases. Germline V lookup: CDR1 SGHAT, CDR2 FQDESV (reference sequence). CDR3 protein: CASRGAGEEKLFF. The CDR3 nucleotides read TGTGCCAGCAGAGGCGCAGGGGAGGAAAAACTGTTTTTT.

The chain combines TRBV7-9 with TRBJ1-2; 7 bases are shared with TRBD1. Looked up from germline, CDR1 is SEHNR and CDR2 is FQNEAQ (reference sequence). This CDR3 comprises 12 residues. The V segment lost 3 bases and the J segment 8 bases; nucleotides outside the gene matches: 3. CDR3 region: CASSLQGVGYTF. As DNA, the CDR3 is TGTGCCAGCAGCTTGCAGGGGGTCGGCTACACCTTC.

V usage is TRBV27 and J usage is TRBJ2-7; weak D call: TRBD2 (6 bases). This CDR3 region has 14 residues. Looked up from germline, CDR1 is MNHEY and CDR2 is SMNVEV (reference sequence). V lost 7 bases and J 2 bases, leaving 15 bases between the germline ends. The CDR3 reads CASTGGRLPYEQYF. The CDR3 DNA reads TGTGCCAGCACTGGGGGGAGGCTACCCTACGAGCAGTACTTC.